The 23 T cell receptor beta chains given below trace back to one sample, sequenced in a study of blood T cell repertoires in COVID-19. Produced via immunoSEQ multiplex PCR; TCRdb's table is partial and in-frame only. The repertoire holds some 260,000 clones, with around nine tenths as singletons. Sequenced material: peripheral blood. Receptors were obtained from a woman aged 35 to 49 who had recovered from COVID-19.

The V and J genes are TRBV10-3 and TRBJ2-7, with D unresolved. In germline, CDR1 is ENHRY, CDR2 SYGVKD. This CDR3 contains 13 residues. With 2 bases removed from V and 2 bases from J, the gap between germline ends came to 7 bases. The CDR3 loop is CAISEEKAYEQYF. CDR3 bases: TGTGCCATCAGTGAGGAGAAAGCCTACGAGCAGTACTTC.

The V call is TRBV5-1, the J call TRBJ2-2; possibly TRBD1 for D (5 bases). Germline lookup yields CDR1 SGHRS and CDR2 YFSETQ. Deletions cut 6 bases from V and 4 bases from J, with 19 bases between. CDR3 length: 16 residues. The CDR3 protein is CASKGANGFGTGELFF. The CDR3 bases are TGCGCCAGCAAAGGGGCCAACGGTTTCGGCACCGGGGAGCTGTTTTTT.

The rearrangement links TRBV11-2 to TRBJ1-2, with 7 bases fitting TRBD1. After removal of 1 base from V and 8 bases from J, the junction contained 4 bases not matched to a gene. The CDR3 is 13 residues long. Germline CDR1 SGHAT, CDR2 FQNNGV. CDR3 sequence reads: CASSLVAGGGYTF. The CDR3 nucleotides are TGTGCCAGCAGCTTAGTAGCAGGGGGGGGCTACACCTTC.

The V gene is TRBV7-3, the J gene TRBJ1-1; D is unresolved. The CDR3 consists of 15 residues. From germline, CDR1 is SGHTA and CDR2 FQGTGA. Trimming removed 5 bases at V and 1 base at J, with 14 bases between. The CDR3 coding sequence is TGTGCCAGCAGCCTTACCGGGTTCTCGAACACTGAAGCTTTCTTT. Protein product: CASSLTGFSNTEAFF.

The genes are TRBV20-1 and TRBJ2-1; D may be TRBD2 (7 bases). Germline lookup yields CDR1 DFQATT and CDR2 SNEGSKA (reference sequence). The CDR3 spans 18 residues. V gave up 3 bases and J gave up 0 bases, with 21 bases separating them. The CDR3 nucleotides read TGCAGTGCTAGTACATCGGGGGGCGGCGGGAGCTCCTACAATGAGCAGTTCTTC. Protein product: CSASTSGGGGSSYNEQFF.

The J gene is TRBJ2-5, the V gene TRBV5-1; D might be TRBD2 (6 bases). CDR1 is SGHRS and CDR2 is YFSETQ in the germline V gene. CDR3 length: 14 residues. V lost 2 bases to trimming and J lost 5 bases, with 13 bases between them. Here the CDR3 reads CASSLEGRGETQYF. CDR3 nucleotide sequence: TGCGCCAGCAGCTTAGAAGGTCGGGGGGAGACCCAGTACTTC.

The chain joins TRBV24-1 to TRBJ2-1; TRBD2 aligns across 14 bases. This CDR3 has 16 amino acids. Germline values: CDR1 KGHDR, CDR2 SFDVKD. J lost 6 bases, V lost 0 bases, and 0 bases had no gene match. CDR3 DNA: TGTGCCACCAGTGATTTGGGGACTAGCGGGAGCAATGAGCAGTTCTTC. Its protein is CATSDLGTSGSNEQFF.

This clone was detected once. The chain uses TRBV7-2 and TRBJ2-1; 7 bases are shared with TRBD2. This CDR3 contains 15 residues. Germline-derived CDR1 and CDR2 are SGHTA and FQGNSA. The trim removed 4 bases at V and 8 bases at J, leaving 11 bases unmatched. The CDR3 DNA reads TGTGCCAGCAGCTCCCCTCCGGGAGGTGGGGATGAGCAGTTCTTC. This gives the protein CASSSPPGGGDEQFF. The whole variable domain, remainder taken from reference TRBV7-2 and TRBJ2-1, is GAGVSQSPSNKVTEKGKDVELRCDPISGHTALYWYRQSLGQGLEFLIYFQGNSAPDKSGLPSDRFSAERTGGSVSTLTIQRTQQEDSAVYLCASSSPPGGGDEQFFGPGTRLTVL.

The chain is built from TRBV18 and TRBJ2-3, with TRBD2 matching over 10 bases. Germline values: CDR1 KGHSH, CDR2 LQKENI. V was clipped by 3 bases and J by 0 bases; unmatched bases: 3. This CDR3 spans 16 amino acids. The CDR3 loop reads CASSPLLAGSTDTQYF. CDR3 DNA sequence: TGTGCCAGCTCACCCCTACTAGCGGGGAGCACAGATACGCAGTATTTT.

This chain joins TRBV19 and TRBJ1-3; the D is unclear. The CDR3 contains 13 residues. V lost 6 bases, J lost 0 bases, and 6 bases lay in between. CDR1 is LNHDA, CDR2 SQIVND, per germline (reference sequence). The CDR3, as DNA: TGTGCCAGTAGCCCTTTCTCTGGAAACACCATATATTTT. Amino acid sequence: CASSPFSGNTIYF.

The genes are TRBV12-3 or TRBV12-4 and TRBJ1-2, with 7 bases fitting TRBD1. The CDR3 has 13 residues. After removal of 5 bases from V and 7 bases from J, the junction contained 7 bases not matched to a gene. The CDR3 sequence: CASSLNDRAGYTF. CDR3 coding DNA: TGTGCCAGCAGTCTTAATGACAGGGCTGGCTACACCTTC.

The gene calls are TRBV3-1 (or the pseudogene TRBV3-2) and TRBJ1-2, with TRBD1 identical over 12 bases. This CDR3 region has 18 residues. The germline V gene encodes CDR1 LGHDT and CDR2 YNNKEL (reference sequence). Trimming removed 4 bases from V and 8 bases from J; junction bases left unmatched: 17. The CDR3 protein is CASSRLNPGGQGAKGYTF. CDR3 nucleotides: TGTGCCAGCAGCCGCCTAAACCCGGGGGGACAGGGGGCGAAAGGCTACACCTTC.

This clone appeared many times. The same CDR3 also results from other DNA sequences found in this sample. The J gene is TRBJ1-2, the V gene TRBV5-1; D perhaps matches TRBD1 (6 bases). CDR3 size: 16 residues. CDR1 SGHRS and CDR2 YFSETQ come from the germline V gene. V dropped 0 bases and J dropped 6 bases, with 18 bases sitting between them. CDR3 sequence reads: CASSLVETGLLNGYTF. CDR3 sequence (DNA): TGCGCCAGCAGCTTGGTTGAGACAGGCCTCTTGAATGGCTACACCTTC.

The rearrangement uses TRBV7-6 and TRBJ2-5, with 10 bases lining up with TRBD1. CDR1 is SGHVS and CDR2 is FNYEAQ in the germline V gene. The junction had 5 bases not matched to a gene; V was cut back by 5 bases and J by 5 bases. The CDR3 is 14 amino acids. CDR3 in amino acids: CASSQMGQGETQYF. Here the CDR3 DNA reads TGTGCCAGCAGCCAAATGGGACAGGGGGAGACCCAGTACTTC.

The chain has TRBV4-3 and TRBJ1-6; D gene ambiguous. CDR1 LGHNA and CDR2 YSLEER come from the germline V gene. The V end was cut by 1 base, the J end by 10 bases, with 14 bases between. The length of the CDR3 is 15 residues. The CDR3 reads CASSQGYEGGSPLHF. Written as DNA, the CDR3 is TGCGCCAGCAGCCAAGGTTACGAGGGCGGATCACCCCTCCACTTT.

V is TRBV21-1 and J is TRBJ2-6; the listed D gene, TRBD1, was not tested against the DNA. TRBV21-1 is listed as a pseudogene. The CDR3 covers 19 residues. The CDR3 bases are TGTGCCAGCACCCTGGCCCCGCGGACAGGGCGACCTGGGGCCAACGTCCTGACTTTC. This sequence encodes CASTLAPRTGRPGANVLTF.

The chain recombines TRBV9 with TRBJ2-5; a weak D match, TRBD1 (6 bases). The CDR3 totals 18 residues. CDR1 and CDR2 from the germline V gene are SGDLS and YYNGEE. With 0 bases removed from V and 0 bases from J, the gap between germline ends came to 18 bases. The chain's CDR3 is CASSVGVSGEKDQETQYF. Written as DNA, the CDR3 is TGTGCCAGCAGCGTAGGAGTCTCAGGGGAAAAGGACCAAGAGACCCAGTACTTC.

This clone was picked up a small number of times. CDR3 residues: CASSLARGTGSYNEQFF. In DNA form, the CDR3 reads TGTGCCAGCAGCTTAGCAAGGGGGACCGGCTCCTACAATGAGCAGTTCTTC. The V and J genes are TRBV7-9 and TRBJ2-1; TRBD1 is a possible D gene (6 bases). The CDR3 has 17 residues. Germline values: CDR1 SEHNR, CDR2 FQNEAQ (reference sequence). V shed 0 bases and J shed 0 bases, with 12 bases lying between them.

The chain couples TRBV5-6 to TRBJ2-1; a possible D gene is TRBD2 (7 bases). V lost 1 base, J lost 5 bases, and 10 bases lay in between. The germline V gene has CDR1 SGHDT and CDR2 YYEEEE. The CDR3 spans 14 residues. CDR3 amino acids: CASSLRGANNEQFF. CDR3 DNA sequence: TGTGCCAGCAGCTTGCGGGGGGCCAACAATGAGCAGTTCTTC. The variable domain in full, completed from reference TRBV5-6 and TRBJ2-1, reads DAGVTQSPTHLIKTRGQQVTLRCSPKSGHDTVSWYQQALGQGPQFIFQYYEEEERQRGNFPDRFSGHQFPNYSSELNVNALLLGDSALYLCASSLRGANNEQFFGPGTRLTVL.

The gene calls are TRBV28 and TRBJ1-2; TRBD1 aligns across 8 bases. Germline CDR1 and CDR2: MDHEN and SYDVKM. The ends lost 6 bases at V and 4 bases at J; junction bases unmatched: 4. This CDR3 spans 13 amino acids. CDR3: CASSRTGLYGYTF. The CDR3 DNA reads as TGTGCCAGCAGCAGGACAGGGCTCTATGGCTACACCTTC.

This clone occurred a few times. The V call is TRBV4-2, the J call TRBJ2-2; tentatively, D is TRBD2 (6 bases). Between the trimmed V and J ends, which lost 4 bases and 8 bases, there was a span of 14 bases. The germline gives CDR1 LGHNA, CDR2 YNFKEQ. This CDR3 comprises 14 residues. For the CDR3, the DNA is TGTGCCAGCAGCCGGGAGGTGTGGGCGGGGGAGCTGTTTTTT. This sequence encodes CASSREVWAGELFF.

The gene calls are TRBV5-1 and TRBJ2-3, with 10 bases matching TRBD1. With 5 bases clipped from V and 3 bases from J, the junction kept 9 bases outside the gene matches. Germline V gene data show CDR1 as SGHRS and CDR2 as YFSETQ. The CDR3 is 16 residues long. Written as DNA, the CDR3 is TGCGCCAGCAGACGAGAGTGGACAGGGGGTACAGATACGCAGTATTTT. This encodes CASRREWTGGTDTQYF.

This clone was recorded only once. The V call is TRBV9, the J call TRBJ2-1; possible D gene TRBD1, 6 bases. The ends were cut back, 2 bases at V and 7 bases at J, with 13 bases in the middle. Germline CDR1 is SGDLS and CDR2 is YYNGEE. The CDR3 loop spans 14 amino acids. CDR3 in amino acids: CASSVQGWWNEQFF. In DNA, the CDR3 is TGTGCCAGCAGCGTCCAGGGGTGGTGGAATGAGCAGTTCTTC. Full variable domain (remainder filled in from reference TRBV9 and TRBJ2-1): DSGVTQTPKHLITATGQRVTLRCSPRSGDLSVYWYQQSLDQGLQFLIQYYNGEERAKGNILERFSAQQFPDLHSELNLSSLELGDSALYFCASSVQGWWNEQFFGPGTRLTVL.